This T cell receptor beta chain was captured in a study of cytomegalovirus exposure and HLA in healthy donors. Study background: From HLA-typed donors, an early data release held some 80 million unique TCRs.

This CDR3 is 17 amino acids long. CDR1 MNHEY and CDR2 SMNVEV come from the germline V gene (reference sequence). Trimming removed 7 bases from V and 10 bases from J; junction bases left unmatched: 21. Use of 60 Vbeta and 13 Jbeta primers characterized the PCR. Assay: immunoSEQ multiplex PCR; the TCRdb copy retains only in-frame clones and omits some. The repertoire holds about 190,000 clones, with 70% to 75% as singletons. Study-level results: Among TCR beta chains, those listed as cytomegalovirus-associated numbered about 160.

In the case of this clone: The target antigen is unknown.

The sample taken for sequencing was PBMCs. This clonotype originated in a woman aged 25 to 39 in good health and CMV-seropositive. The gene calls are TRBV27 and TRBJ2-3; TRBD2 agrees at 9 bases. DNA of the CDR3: TGTGCCAGCACCACAACCATTTGGGGACTAGCCGCGGGGGCGCAGTATTTT. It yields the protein CASTTTIWGLAAGAQYF.